In its sample, the clone carrying this T cell receptor beta chain was seen a few times. This entry belongs to a study of blood T cell repertoires in COVID-19. Overall study context: Samples representing acute and convalescent COVID-19 were sourced from the United States, Italy and Spain.

The Seattle patients, enrolled during active infection, were followed longitudinally. V was clipped by 4 bases and J by 6 bases; unmatched bases: 7. The CDR3 runs 14 residues. The V gene's germline CDR1 is SGHRS and CDR2 YFSETQ. In the authors' methods: Nucleated cell counts were estimated from reference gene primer amplification. Method: immunoSEQ multiplex PCR; TCRdb's copy keeps in-frame clones and lacks some. V, J and clone size derive from that table, while D and trimming were established from the DNA sequence. The sample has about 98,000 clones, approximately 86% seen once. V gene TRBV5-1 combines with J gene TRBJ2-5, with 9 bases aligning to TRBD1. The clonotype was recovered from a woman in her fifties or sixties with COVID-19, enrolled during active disease. Sequenced: peripheral blood. The DNA for the CDR3 is TGCGCCAGCAGCCCGGGACAGGGAGGAAAGACCCAGTACTTC. The encoded protein is CASSPGQGGKTQYF.